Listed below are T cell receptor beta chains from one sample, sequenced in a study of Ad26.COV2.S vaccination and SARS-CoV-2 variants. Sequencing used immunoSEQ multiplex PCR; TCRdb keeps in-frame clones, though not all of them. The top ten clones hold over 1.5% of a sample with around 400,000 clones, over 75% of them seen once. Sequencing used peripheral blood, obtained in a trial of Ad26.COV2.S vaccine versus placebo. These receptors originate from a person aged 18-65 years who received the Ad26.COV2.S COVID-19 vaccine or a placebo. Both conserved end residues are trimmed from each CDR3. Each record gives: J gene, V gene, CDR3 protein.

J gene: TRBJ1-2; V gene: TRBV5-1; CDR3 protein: ASSLDSGPYGYT
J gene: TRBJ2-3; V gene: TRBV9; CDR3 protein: ASSVVGQASTDTQY
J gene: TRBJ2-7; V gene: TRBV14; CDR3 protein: ASSQERGSNYEQY
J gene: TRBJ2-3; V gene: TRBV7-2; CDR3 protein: ASTPGLAGFRDTQY
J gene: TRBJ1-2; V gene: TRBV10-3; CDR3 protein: ATGQADGYT
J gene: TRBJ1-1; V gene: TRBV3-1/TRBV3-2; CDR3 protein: ASSQNSEKTEAF
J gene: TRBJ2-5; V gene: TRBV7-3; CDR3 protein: ASSPRTSGDQETQY
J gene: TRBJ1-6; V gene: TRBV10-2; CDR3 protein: ASNERGKNSPLH
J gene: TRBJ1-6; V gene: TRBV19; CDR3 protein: ASSIDRGALPLH
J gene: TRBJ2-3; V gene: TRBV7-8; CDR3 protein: ASSLVAEPGDTQY
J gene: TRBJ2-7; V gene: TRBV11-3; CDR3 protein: ASSLISGLAGYEQY
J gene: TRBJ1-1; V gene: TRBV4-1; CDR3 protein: ASSKGWGTEPEAF
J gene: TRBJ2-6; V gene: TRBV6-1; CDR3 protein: ASSDSSSGANVLT
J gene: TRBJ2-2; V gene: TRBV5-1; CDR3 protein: ASSLIQGAGGELF
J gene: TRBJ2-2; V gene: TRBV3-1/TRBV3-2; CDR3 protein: ASSQESWRSGELF
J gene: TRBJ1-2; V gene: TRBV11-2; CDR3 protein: ASSWREGYGYT
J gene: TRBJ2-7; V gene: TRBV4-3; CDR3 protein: ASSQAGERTAEQY
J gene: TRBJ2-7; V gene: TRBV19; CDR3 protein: ASSISRGHEQY
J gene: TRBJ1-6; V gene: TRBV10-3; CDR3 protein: AIKTGTDNSPLH
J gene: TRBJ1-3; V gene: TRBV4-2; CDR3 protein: ASSQARDRASGNTIY
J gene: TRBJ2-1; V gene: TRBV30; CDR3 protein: AWSVHGLGRGRGEQF
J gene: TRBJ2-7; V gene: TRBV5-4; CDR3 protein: ASSLSSYEQY
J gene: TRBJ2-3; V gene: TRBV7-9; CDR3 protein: ASSRTASVGDTQY
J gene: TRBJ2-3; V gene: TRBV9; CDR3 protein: ASSVSAGGTDTQY
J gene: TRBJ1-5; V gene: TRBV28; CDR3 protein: ASRMGINQPQH
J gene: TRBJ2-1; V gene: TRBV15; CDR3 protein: ATSRDSPRIGFYNEQF
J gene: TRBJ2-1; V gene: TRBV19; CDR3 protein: ASRAGTSYNEQF
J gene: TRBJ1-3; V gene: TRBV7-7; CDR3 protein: ASSLAYGGGNTIY
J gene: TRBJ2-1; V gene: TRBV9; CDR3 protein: ASSEIAGGSSYNEQF